The T cell receptor (beta chain) described here comes from a study of beta chain features in type 1 diabetes. Study-wide results and limits: A greater similarity of naive, central memory and Treg TCRB repertoires was seen among patients than among healthy donors. Type 1 diabetes patients had fewer VDJ junction insertions and more deletions. People with Type 1 diabetes carried modestly yet significantly shorter TCRB CDR3s in all four CD4+ subsets. Researchers cautioned that cDNA sequencing could over-represent cells with high TCR expression.

The CDR3 consists of 17 residues. With 3 bases clipped from V and 0 bases from J, the junction kept 8 bases outside the gene matches. The germline V gene encodes CDR1 SGHTA and CDR2 FQGNSA. Details on this clone: Its target is not known.

The authors reverse transcribed all of the isolated RNA, so sequencing captured expressed TCRB transcripts. Measured with immunoSEQ multiplex PCR; TCRdb has only the in-frame clones, and not every one. The sample consists of 600,000 to 700,000 clones, about an eighth of them appearing once. V and J are TRBV7-2 and TRBJ2-5; 9 bases align to TRBD2. The receptor's source is a man aged 30 to 45 with type 1 diabetes. Input material: naive CD4+ T cells from blood. The CDR3 region is CASSFVAGGLNQETQYF. The CDR3 coding sequence is TGTGCCAGCAGCTTTGTTGCGGGGGGGCTCAACCAAGAGACCCAGTACTTC. The variable domain in full, completed from reference TRBV7-2 and TRBJ2-5, reads GAGVSQSPSNKVTEKGKDVELRCDPISGHTALYWYRQSLGQGLEFLIYFQGNSAPDKSGLPSDRFSAERTGGSVSTLTIQRTQQEDSAVYLCASSFVAGGLNQETQYFGPGTRLLVL.